The 3 T cell receptor beta chains presented below share a single source sample, sequenced in a study of graft-versus-host responses after intestinal transplantation. Sequencing used immunoSEQ multiplex PCR; TCRdb keeps in-frame clones, though not all of them. This sample carries about 97,000 clones, approximately 90% of them seen once, and the ten largest clones take about 0.062%. These TCRs are of unknown antigen specificity. The specimen comprised unstimulated CD8+ T cells sorted from spleen or lymph node cells, sampled before transplant. The receptors were sampled from a human donor who was the organ donor for an intestinal transplant.

This clone was recorded once. The chain links TRBV10-2 to TRBJ1-2; D is ambiguous. Trimming took 3 bases from V and 4 from J, leaving 6 bases between them. The CDR3 has 12 residues. CDR1 and CDR2 from the germline V gene are WSHSY and SAAADI. CDR3 protein: CASSEAIYGYTF. Written as DNA, the CDR3 is TGCGCCAGCAGTGAAGCCATCTATGGCTACACCTTC.

The V call is TRBV14, the J call TRBJ2-1, with D hard to call. V shed 0 bases and J shed 3 bases, with 9 bases lying between them. Germline V gene data show CDR1 as SGHDN and CDR2 as FVKESK. CDR3 length equals 15 residues. The DNA of the CDR3 is TGTGCCAGCAGCCAAGACAGGTCGAACTACAATGAGCAGTTCTTC. Its protein is CASSQDRSNYNEQFF.

The chain employs TRBV7-8 and TRBJ1-2; a possible D gene is TRBD1 (6 bases). V lost 2 bases to trimming and J lost 1 base, with 17 bases between them. Germline assignment: CDR1 SGHVS and CDR2 FQNEAQ. This CDR3 is 17 amino acids long. CDR3 DNA: TGTGCCAGCAGCTTAAGGGGGGGCGCGCCCTTTAACTATGGCTACACCTTC. Its protein is CASSLRGGAPFNYGYTF.